The 32 T cell receptor beta chains in this list originate from one sample, sequenced in a study of regulatory T cells in long-lasting Graves disease. To make TCR beta libraries, researchers used iRepertoire HTBI primers and Arm-PCR of CDR3 regions. TCRdb redid the calling of the multiplex PCR reads with MiXCR, one entry per CDR3 protein. The sample carries approximately 400,000 distinct CDR3 sequences, approximately 16% recorded once. Noted time point: newly diagnosed GD, antithyroid drugs for less than 3 months. There was RNA extracted from PBMCs, and the TCR library was made from it. The same specimen was also included in a second study, on T cells in Graves' hyperthyroidism and ophthalmopathy.

The input for sequencing was peripheral blood mononuclear cells (PBMCs), taken at new diagnosis, from a patient treated with antithyroid drugs. The receptor set was obtained from a woman in her forties with Graves disease.

There are many counts of this clonotype. The CDR3 here is CAWSAGEATEAFF. Written as DNA, the CDR3 is TGTGCCTGGAGTGCAGGGGAGGCCACTGAAGCTTTCTTT. J is TRBJ1-1 and V is TRBV30; TRBD1 might be the D (6 bases). The CDR3 loop spans 13 amino acids. V was shortened by 1 base and J by 4 bases, with 10 bases between the two germline ends. CDR1 and CDR2 from the germline V gene are GTSNPN and SVGIG (reference sequence).

At least ten counts were recorded for this clonotype. CDR3 bases: TGTGCCAGCAGCTTATCAGAGAGGTACGAGCAGTACTTC. Encoded protein: CASSLSERYEQYF. J is TRBJ2-7 and V is TRBV7-2; D call uncertain. This CDR3 region has 13 residues. Germline values: CDR1 SGHTA, CDR2 FQGNSA. Trimming cost V 2 bases and J 4 bases, with 9 bases left between them.

This chain joins TRBV9 and TRBJ2-7; TRBD2 agrees at 7 bases. Trimming at V came to 0 bases and at J to 7 bases, leaving 7 bases not matched to a gene. CDR3 length: 14 amino acids. Germline loops: CDR1 SGDLS, CDR2 YYNGEE. The CDR3 reads CASSVGPREYEQYF. The CDR3, as DNA: TGTGCCAGCAGCGTAGGTCCGCGGGAGTATGAGCAGTACTTC. The variable domain in full, completed from reference TRBV9 and TRBJ2-7, reads DSGVTQTPKHLITATGQRVTLRCSPRSGDLSVYWYQQSLDQGLQFLIQYYNGEERAKGNILERFSAQQFPDLHSELNLSSLELGDSALYFCASSVGPREYEQYFGPGTRLTVT.

This clonotype was recorded at least ten times. The genes are TRBV30 and TRBJ1-1; 10 nucleotides line up with TRBD1. The CDR3 covers 16 residues. J lost 1 base, V lost 0 bases, and 5 bases had no gene match. The germline gives CDR1 GTSNPN, CDR2 SVGIG (reference sequence). In DNA form, the CDR3 reads TGTGCCTGGAGTGTGGACTGGGACAGGGGGAACACTGAAGCTTTCTTT. Translation gives CAWSVDWDRGNTEAFF.

This clonotype came up a few times. The chain carries TRBV29-1 and TRBJ1-4; 7 nucleotides match TRBD1. Germline loops: CDR1 SQVTM, CDR2 ANQGSEA. The CDR3 is 13 residues long. Trimming cost V 7 bases and J 3 bases; bases outside gene matches: 5. CDR3 in amino acids: CSGTDRANEKLFF. The CDR3 bases are TGCAGCGGAACTGACAGGGCTAATGAAAAACTGTTTTTT.

This clonotype turned up a few times. V and J are TRBV6-2 or TRBV6-3 and TRBJ1-1; no clear D. The ends were cut back, 7 bases at V and 8 bases at J, with 11 bases in the middle. Germline loops: CDR1 MNHEY, CDR2 SVGEGT. The CDR3 contains 11 residues. The CDR3 DNA is TGTGCCAGCACCTCTGGGGTGGAAGCTTTCTTT. Translation gives CASTSGVEAFF.

This clonotype was picked up many times. The gene calls are TRBV30 and TRBJ2-2, with D perhaps TRBD1 (5 bases). CDR1 and CDR2 (germline): GTSNPN, SVGIG (reference sequence). The length of the CDR3 is 14 residues. V was shortened by 3 bases and J by 2 bases, with 10 bases between the two germline ends. CDR3 sequence: CAWRRGHNTGELFF. The CDR3 DNA follows: TGTGCCTGGAGGCGCGGACACAACACCGGGGAGCTGTTTTTT.

This clonotype occurred many times. The chain recombines TRBV2 with TRBJ2-3; D ambiguous. Germline CDR1 reads SNHLY; CDR2 reads FYNNEI. V lost 6 bases and J 9 bases, leaving 7 bases between the germline ends. CDR3 size: 10 residues. The CDR3: CASSLVTQYF. CDR3 sequence (DNA): TGTGCCAGCAGCCTGGTCACGCAGTATTTT.

This clonotype was seen a few times. A much larger clonotype is one base distant, so this may be a read error. The V and J genes are TRBV5-1 and TRBJ2-7, with D possibly TRBD2 on 6 matching bases. V was pared by 0 bases and J by 3 bases, with 13 bases between. In germline, CDR1 is SGHRS, CDR2 YFSETQ. The CDR3 totals 15 residues. The CDR3 loop reads CASSLGASVSYEQYF. As DNA, the CDR3 is TGCGCCAGCAGCTTGGGGGCTAGCGTCAGCTACGAGCAGTACTTC.

The chain combines TRBV9 with TRBJ2-1; TRBD2 matches at 11 bases. The CDR3 is made up of 18 amino acids. Germline V gene lookup returns CDR1 SGDLS and CDR2 YYNGEE. Trimming took 0 bases from V and 4 from J; bases not matched to a gene: 9. The CDR3 protein is CASSVERLAGGVYNEQFF. The CDR3 nucleotides read TGTGCCAGCAGCGTAGAACGGCTAGCGGGAGGAGTTTACAATGAGCAGTTCTTC.

In its sample, this clonotype was seen many times. The gene calls are TRBV24-1 and TRBJ1-5, with D hard to call. This CDR3 is 12 amino acids long. Germline V gene lookup returns CDR1 KGHDR and CDR2 SFDVKD. Trimming removed 0 bases from V and 6 bases from J, with 2 bases in between. DNA for the CDR3: TGTGCCACCAGTGATTTGGGTCAGCCCCAGCATTTT. Protein: CATSDLGQPQHF.

The rearrangement joins TRBV12-3 or TRBV12-4 to TRBJ2-2; TRBD1 matches 8 bases. V lost 5 bases, J lost 10 bases, and 9 bases stayed unmatched. The CDR3 is made up of 14 amino acids. CDR3 sequence: CASSRQGMAEELFF. The CDR3, as DNA: TGTGCCAGCAGTCGACAGGGGATGGCCGAGGAGCTGTTTTTT.

This clonotype occurred many times. This chain uses TRBV13 with TRBJ1-5, with D perhaps TRBD1 (6 bases). The CDR3 runs 16 residues. Germline-derived CDR1 and CDR2 are PRHDT and FYEKMQ (reference sequence). The germline V and J ends were trimmed by 0 bases and 1 base, with 10 bases remaining between them. CDR3 region: CASSLGYQGSNQPQHF. DNA of the CDR3: TGTGCCAGCAGCTTAGGCTACCAGGGGAGCAATCAGCCCCAGCATTTT.

This chain connects TRBV20-1 to TRBJ2-3; 10 bases match TRBD2. Germline CDR1 and CDR2: DFQATT and SNEGSKA (reference sequence). Losses at the gene ends were 5 bases for V and 1 base for J; bases not matched to a gene: 6. CDR3 size: 15 residues. The CDR3 region has the DNA TGCAGTGCTCCCGGGACTAGCGCTCGCACAGATACGCAGTATTTT. Amino acid sequence: CSAPGTSARTDTQYF.

This clonotype was seen ten or more times. The CDR3: CSARDEPSSNEQFF. CDR3 coding DNA: TGCAGTGCTAGAGATGAGCCGTCATCAAATGAGCAGTTCTTC. V and J are TRBV20-1 and TRBJ2-1; D is undetermined. The germline V and J ends were trimmed by 0 bases and 7 bases, with 13 bases remaining between them. The CDR3 loop spans 14 amino acids. From germline, CDR1 is DFQATT and CDR2 SNEGSKA (reference sequence).

This clonotype was recorded a few times. This sequence joins TRBV12-3 or TRBV12-4 and TRBJ2-1; possibly TRBD1 or TRBD2 for D (5 bases each). V lost 6 bases, J lost 0 bases, and 15 bases lay in between. CDR3 size: 16 residues. The CDR3 protein is CASSLPDGGSYNEQFF. Here the CDR3 DNA reads TGTGCCAGCAGCCTTCCCGATGGGGGCTCCTACAATGAGCAGTTCTTC.

There are many counts of this clonotype. The chain uses TRBV27 and TRBJ2-7, with TRBD2 as a possible D gene (6 bases). Germline CDR1 is MNHEY and CDR2 is SMNVEV (reference sequence). V was clipped by 10 bases and J by 2 bases, with 9 bases between them. This CDR3 is 11 amino acids long. CDR3 in DNA: TGTGCCACCGGCGGGGCCTACGAGCAGTACTTC. Its protein product is CATGGAYEQYF.

V usage is TRBV7-9 and J usage is TRBJ1-3; a possible D gene is TRBD1 (5 bases). The germline V gene encodes CDR1 SEHNR and CDR2 FQNEAQ (reference sequence). The CDR3 extends over 15 amino acids. V lost 1 base, J lost 4 bases, and 11 bases lay in between. The CDR3 spells CASSLGEGVGNTIYF. The CDR3 DNA reads TGTGCCAGCAGCTTAGGGGAAGGGGTCGGAAACACCATATATTTT.

This clonotype was seen only a few times. The chain recombines TRBV30 with TRBJ1-5; TRBD1 aligns across 9 bases. The CDR3 is 19 amino acids. Germline assignment: CDR1 GTSNPN and CDR2 SVGIG (reference sequence). V lost 1 base, J lost 4 bases, and 17 bases stayed unmatched. This CDR3 reads CAWSAFLPSDRGNNQPQHF. The CDR3, as DNA: TGTGCCTGGAGTGCCTTCCTACCCTCCGACAGGGGGAATAATCAGCCCCAGCATTTT.

This clonotype has a count of ten or more. The chain joins TRBV27 to TRBJ2-3; 12 bases fit TRBD1. The germline CDR1 and CDR2 sequences are MNHEY and SMNVEV (reference sequence). CDR3 length: 16 residues. Trimming cost V 10 bases and J 4 bases; bases outside gene matches: 12. The DNA for the CDR3 is TGTGCCACCCTAGAATGGGGACAGGGGGCTTCAGATACGCAGTATTTT. Encoded protein: CATLEWGQGASDTQYF.

The chain links TRBV24-1 to TRBJ2-1, with 12 bases that match TRBD2. The V gene end was trimmed by 7 bases and the J gene end by 5 bases; junction bases not matched to a gene: 5. This CDR3 spans 15 amino acids. Germline V CDR1 and CDR2: KGHDR, SFDVKD. DNA for the CDR3: TGTGCCACCAGCGCCCCTAGCGGGAGGGACAATGAGCAGTTCTTC. It is translated as CATSAPSGRDNEQFF.

This clonotype showed up many times. J is TRBJ2-7 and V is TRBV11-2; a possible D gene is TRBD2 (6 bases). The germline V and J ends were trimmed by 3 bases and 2 bases, with 11 bases remaining between them. The CDR3 runs to 14 residues. Germline CDR1 SGHAT, CDR2 FQNNGV. Written as DNA, the CDR3 is TGTGCCAGCAGCTTCGGTAGCGGTGCCTACGAGCAGTACTTC. This codes for CASSFGSGAYEQYF. Full variable domain (missing parts from reference TRBV11-2 and TRBJ2-7): EAGVAQSPRYKIIEKRQSVAFWCNPISGHATLYWYQQILGQGPKLLIQFQNNGVVDDSQLPKDRFSAERLKGVDSTLKIQPAKLEDSAVYLCASSFGSGAYEQYFGPGTRLTVT.

This clonotype was seen repeatedly, ten times or more. The gene calls are TRBV11-2 and TRBJ2-1; TRBD2 matches 9 bases. V lost 0 bases and J lost 9; bases outside the gene matches: 6. The CDR3 sequence is 15 residues long. CDR1 and CDR2 from the germline V gene are SGHAT and FQNNGV. CDR3 bases: TGTGCCAGCAGCTTAGACCGCGGGAGGGGGTTTGAGCAGTTCTTC. This codes for CASSLDRGRGFEQFF.

There are many counts of this clonotype. The gene calls are TRBV28 and TRBJ2-7; possibly TRBD1 for D (6 bases). The ends were cut back, 4 bases at V and 1 base at J, with 14 bases in the middle. Germline V gives CDR1 MDHEN, CDR2 SYDVKM. The CDR3 extends over 15 amino acids. DNA of the CDR3: TGTGCCAGCAGTTCAGACAGGCTCCCATCCTACGAGCAGTACTTC. Protein product: CASSSDRLPSYEQYF.

This clonotype was counted a few times. The chain combines TRBV5-1 with TRBJ2-5, with 13 bases identical to TRBD2. The CDR3 is 15 amino acids. CDR1 and CDR2 (germline): SGHRS, YFSETQ. The J segment lost 5 bases and the V segment lost 4 bases, leaving 5 bases of the junction unmatched. The CDR3: CASSGQTSGGETQYF. CDR3 in DNA: TGCGCCAGCAGCGGCCAGACTAGCGGGGGGGAGACCCAGTACTTC.

This clonotype was detected a few times. CDR3 sequence reads: CASSLVGGRRETQYF. The CDR3 DNA follows: TGTGCCAGCAGCTTGGTTGGGGGGCGCCGAGAGACCCAGTACTTC. The V gene is TRBV5-4, the J gene TRBJ2-5; D possibly uses TRBD1 or TRBD2 (6 bases each). Deletions cut 0 bases from V and 4 bases from J, with 13 bases between. CDR1 and CDR2 from the germline V gene are SGHNT and YYREEE (reference sequence). The CDR3 is made up of 15 amino acids.

The chain joins TRBV4-1 to TRBJ2-7; unclear D gene. CDR3 length equals 14 residues. The V end was cut by 5 bases, the J end by 2 bases, with 13 bases between. Germline lookup yields CDR1 MGHRA and CDR2 YSYEKL. The CDR3 DNA sequence: TGCGCCAGCAGCTGGACGCCGGACCCCTACGAGCAGTACTTC. It translates to CASSWTPDPYEQYF.

This clonotype was observed a handful of times. J is TRBJ2-7 and V is TRBV19; possible D gene TRBD2, 5 bases. Germline V CDR1 and CDR2: LNHDA, SQIVND (reference sequence). The germline V and J ends were trimmed by 10 bases and 3 bases, with 16 bases remaining between them. This CDR3 comprises 13 residues. The CDR3 loop reads CATLKTGNYEQYF. The CDR3 coding sequence is TGTGCCACCCTCAAGACGGGAAACTACGAGCAGTACTTC.

This clonotype was recorded many times. V gene TRBV11-2 combines with J gene TRBJ2-2; 11 nucleotides agree with TRBD1. CDR3 size: 14 residues. The junction had 2 bases not matched to a gene; V was cut back by 7 bases and J by 4 bases. Germline-derived CDR1 and CDR2 are SGHAT and FQNNGV. The CDR3 loop reads CASTGTGGTGELFF. The CDR3 DNA reads TGTGCCAGCACCGGGACAGGGGGCACCGGGGAGCTGTTTTTT.

CDR3 sequence (DNA): TGTGCCACCAGCAGAGATGGTAATCTGCGGGGCGAGCAGTACTTC. This translates into CATSRDGNLRGEQYF. The chain recombines TRBV15 with TRBJ2-7, with D tentatively TRBD2 (6 bases). Germline-derived CDR1 and CDR2 are LNHNV and YYDKDF (reference sequence). The CDR3 is 15 residues long. V was shortened by 0 bases and J by 6 bases, with 15 bases between the two germline ends.

This clonotype was found a few times. The chain carries TRBV30 and TRBJ1-3; TRBD1 is a possible D gene (5 bases). Germline assignment: CDR1 GTSNPN and CDR2 SVGIG (reference sequence). With 0 bases removed from V and 0 bases from J, the gap between germline ends came to 12 bases. CDR3 size: 16 residues. CDR3 residues: CAWSVQAGSSGNTIYF. DNA of the CDR3: TGTGCCTGGAGTGTACAGGCAGGAAGCTCTGGAAACACCATATATTTT.

This clonotype came up many times. J is TRBJ2-2 and V is TRBV12-3 or TRBV12-4; TRBD1 might be the D (5 bases). V gave up 3 bases and J gave up 6 bases, with 8 bases separating them. The CDR3 is 13 residues long. As DNA, the CDR3 is TGTGCCAGCAGTTTCAGGGAATCCGGGGAGCTGTTTTTT. Protein sequence: CASSFRESGELFF.